This T cell receptor (beta chain) is from a study of blood T cell repertoires in COVID-19. Study-level information: Acute-phase and convalescent COVID-19 samples originated in the United States, Italy and Spain. T cells, B-cell-depleted T cells, or PBMCs supplied cDNA or gDNA.

The CDR3 has 15 residues. Germline-derived CDR1 and CDR2 are ENHRY and SYGVKD. V shed 6 bases and J 0 bases; nucleotides not matched to a gene: 6. In the authors' methods: Reference gene primer amplification yielded estimated nucleated cell counts. Data came from immunoSEQ multiplex PCR; TCRdb stores just in-frame clones and leaves some out. The V and J calls and clone size come from that table; D and trimming were worked out from the DNA. This table has about 230,000 clones, roughly 86% appearing once. This receptor was obtained from a woman aged 60 to 75 with acute or convalescent COVID-19. V usage is TRBV10-3 and J usage is TRBJ2-3, with TRBD2 identical over 7 bases. The sequencing sample was made of peripheral blood. The CDR3 loop reads CAIRGGSGSTDTQYF. DNA for the CDR3: TGTGCCATCAGGGGGGGTAGCGGGAGCACAGATACGCAGTATTTT.